This T cell receptor beta chain was obtained from a study of cytomegalovirus exposure and HLA in healthy donors. In the study overall: Of the donors genotyped, approximately 400 in all, 65% to 90% fell in the Caucasian-associated ancestry cluster. Whole-study results and caveats: Common viral pathogens seemed to be connected with several of the most significant clusters, according to a later analysis.

This clone was seen only a few times. The antigen is undetermined. In the PCR, 60 Vbeta and 13 Jbeta primers were used. The method was immunoSEQ multiplex PCR; TCRdb's version includes in-frame clones alone and lacks a portion of them. The top ten clones hold approximately 1.5% of a sample with under 200,000 clones, 68% of them seen once. Germline loops: CDR1 MNHGY, CDR2 SAAAGT. The V and J ends lost 11 bases and 4 bases respectively, with 17 bases between them. CDR3 size: 14 residues. The receptor was derived from a man aged 50 or older in good health and CMV-seronegative. This chain connects TRBV6-8 to TRBJ1-4; unclear D gene. The material sequenced was PBMCs. The CDR3 sequence: CAATPRSSNEKLFF. In nucleotides, the CDR3 is TGTGCCGCCACCCCACGATCCAGTAATGAAAAACTGTTTTTT.